Below, 21 T cell receptor beta chains from the same sample are listed, as sequenced in a study of T cells in localized non-small cell lung cancer. Method: immunoSEQ multiplex PCR; TCRdb's copy keeps in-frame clones and lacks some. The table lists tens of thousands of clones, about 88% of them singletons, with 2.5% in the top ten. The input for sequencing was PBMCs, taken before any cancer treatment. The receptors originated from a man aged 40-75 years with stage II lung adenocarcinoma.

This chain links TRBV5-5 with TRBJ1-1, with TRBD1 as a possible D gene (5 bases). Per germline, CDR1 SGHKS and CDR2 YYEKEE (reference sequence). The CDR3 is 16 amino acids. The V gene lost 4 bases and the J gene lost 0 bases, with 16 bases spanning the gap. The DNA for the CDR3 is TGTGCCAGCAGCGGATCTGGGCAGGGCTTGAACACTGAAGCTTTCTTT. Protein product: CASSGSGQGLNTEAFF.

The chain carries TRBV7-3 and TRBJ1-3; tentatively, D is TRBD1 (5 bases). Germline V gives CDR1 SGHTA, CDR2 FQGTGA. The CDR3 consists of 15 residues. V was clipped by 5 bases and J by 11 bases, with 22 bases between them. This chain's CDR3 is CASSPRQYMGRAIYF. The CDR3 DNA follows: TGTGCCAGCAGCCCAAGACAGTATATGGGTCGGGCCATATATTTT.

This rearrangement joins TRBV5-6 to TRBJ2-1; D is unresolved. The CDR3 runs 15 residues. The V and J ends lost 4 bases and 6 bases respectively, with 17 bases between them. Germline CDR1 and CDR2: SGHDT and YYEEEE. The CDR3: CASSGVDTYANEQFF. The CDR3 DNA reads TGTGCCAGCAGCGGAGTTGACACATATGCCAATGAGCAGTTCTTC.

The gene calls are TRBV29-1 and TRBJ2-5; 7 bases line up with TRBD2. The V gene's germline CDR1 is SQVTM and CDR2 ANQGSEA. V lost 7 bases and J lost 1; bases outside the gene matches: 6. The CDR3 is made up of 13 amino acids. The CDR3 loop reads CSGGGTVQETQYF. The CDR3 DNA reads TGCAGCGGGGGGGGGACTGTCCAAGAGACCCAGTACTTC.

The chain joins TRBV29-1 to TRBJ1-1, with TRBD1 identical over 11 bases. The germline V gene encodes CDR1 SQVTM and CDR2 ANQGSEA. The CDR3 totals 13 residues. V gave up 8 bases and J gave up 3 bases; unmatched junction bases: 5. The DNA for the CDR3 is TGCAGCTCCCGGGGACAGGGGGACACTGAAGCTTTCTTT. This encodes CSSRGQGDTEAFF.

This clone was observed once. The chain recombines TRBV19 with TRBJ2-2; no reliable D call. The CDR3 runs 14 residues. CDR1 is LNHDA and CDR2 is SQIVND in the germline V gene (reference sequence). V lost 6 bases, J lost 7 bases, and 15 bases lay in between. This CDR3 reads CASSPHGRVGELFF. Here the CDR3 DNA reads TGTGCCAGTAGCCCTCATGGCCGGGTCGGGGAGCTGTTTTTT.

The CDR3: CASLGLGYTF. The CDR3 DNA is TGCGCCAGCCTCGGGCTCGGCTACACCTTC. The rearrangement links TRBV23-1 to TRBJ1-2; D gene ambiguous. TRBV23-1 is assigned to the ORF class and has an uncertain function. Deletions cut 8 bases from V and 8 bases from J, with 9 bases between. The CDR3 has 10 residues.

This chain joins TRBV6-4 and TRBJ2-3, with 8 positions matching TRBD1. The V and J ends lost 10 bases and 2 bases, in that order; junction bases with no gene match: 11. Germline-derived CDR1 and CDR2 are MRHNA and SNTAGT. The CDR3 totals 15 residues. CDR3 coding DNA: TGTGCCACCTCACAGGGGGTGCGTGACACAGATACGCAGTATTTT. Translating it yields CATSQGVRDTDTQYF.

The J gene is TRBJ2-5, the V gene TRBV10-3; no clear D gene. CDR3 size: 11 residues. Germline V gene lookup returns CDR1 ENHRY and CDR2 SYGVKD. V was clipped by 8 bases and J by 4 bases, with 8 bases between them. CDR3 DNA sequence: TGTGCCATCGGTTGGTCAGAGACCCAGTACTTC. Protein product: CAIGWSETQYF.

The gene calls are TRBV7-3 and TRBJ1-1; 7 bases are a match to TRBD1. The CDR3 has 13 residues. Germline V lookup: CDR1 SGHTA, CDR2 FQGTGA. V was pared by 5 bases and J by 8 bases, with 8 bases of the junction left unmatched. CDR3 nucleotides: TGTGCCAGCAGCCCCGGACAGGAGTACGAAGCTTTCTTT. Translated: CASSPGQEYEAFF.

This clone was recorded only once. V usage is TRBV6-1 and J usage is TRBJ1-5; D not certain. The germline V gene has CDR1 MNHNS and CDR2 SASEGT. V dropped 4 bases and J dropped 6 bases, with 13 bases sitting between them. CDR3 length: 14 residues. The CDR3 region has the DNA TGTGCCAGCAGTGTAGCAGGAGCGGGTCAGCCCCAGCATTTT. Its protein product is CASSVAGAGQPQHF.

This chain joins TRBV10-3 and TRBJ2-3; 11 bases fit TRBD2. The V gene's germline CDR1 is ENHRY and CDR2 SYGVKD. The ends lost 10 bases at V and 5 bases at J; junction bases unmatched: 8. This CDR3 spans 14 amino acids. The CDR3 protein is CATRSGGAEDTQYF. The DNA of the CDR3 is TGTGCCACCCGTAGCGGGGGGGCCGAAGATACGCAGTATTTT.

The chain combines TRBV18 with TRBJ1-5; tentatively, D is TRBD1 (5 bases). Trimming removed 6 bases from V and 4 bases from J, with 13 bases in between. The CDR3 is made up of 14 amino acids. Germline-derived CDR1 and CDR2 are KGHSH and LQKENI. In DNA, the CDR3 is TGTGCCAGCTCCCACGACGGGGCTAATCAGCCCCAGCATTTT. Amino acid sequence: CASSHDGANQPQHF.

V is TRBV6-1 and J is TRBJ2-6; 7 nucleotides line up with TRBD2. Germline V gene data show CDR1 as MNHNS and CDR2 as SASEGT. The CDR3 runs 18 residues. V shed 4 bases and J 4 bases; nucleotides not matched to a gene: 13. CDR3 protein: CASSVKWGGTKGANVLTF. The CDR3, as DNA: TGTGCCAGCAGTGTTAAATGGGGGGGAACAAAAGGGGCCAACGTCCTGACTTTC.

The chain uses TRBV7-3 and TRBJ1-1, with no clear D. CDR1 is SGHTA and CDR2 is FQGTGA in the germline V gene. CDR3 length: 14 residues. Trimming cost V 2 bases and J 3 bases, with 10 bases left between them. CDR3 in amino acids: CASSLELDDTEAFF. The CDR3 nucleotides are TGTGCCAGCAGCTTAGAACTTGATGACACTGAAGCTTTCTTT.

The V call is TRBV11-2, the J call TRBJ1-2; 10 nucleotides line up with TRBD1. V trimming: 5 bases; J trimming: 5 bases; junction bases outside the gene matches: 5. The V gene's germline CDR1 is SGHAT and CDR2 FQNNGV. The CDR3 loop spans 14 amino acids. CDR3 in amino acids: CASSPRDRGYGYTF. CDR3 DNA: TGTGCCAGCAGCCCTCGGGACAGGGGTTATGGCTACACCTTC.

The V and J genes are TRBV6-1 and TRBJ2-7; D is perhaps TRBD1 (6 bases). The germline CDR1 and CDR2 sequences are MNHNS and SASEGT. CDR3 size: 12 residues. The V end was cut by 4 bases, the J end by 8 bases, with 12 bases between. CDR3 protein: CASSGYRDKQYF. The CDR3 bases are TGTGCCAGCAGTGGGTACAGGGACAAGCAGTACTTC.

The genes are TRBV14 and TRBJ2-7; 11 nucleotides align to TRBD1. Losses at the gene ends were 4 bases for V and 7 bases for J; bases not matched to a gene: 6. The CDR3 is 14 amino acids. Germline V gives CDR1 SGHDN, CDR2 FVKESK. CDR3 nucleotides: TGTGCCAGCAGCCTCTGGGACAGGGGGTGGGAGCAGTACTTC. It codes for CASSLWDRGWEQYF.

This sequence joins TRBV7-8 and TRBJ1-2; 7 nucleotides align to TRBD1. This CDR3 is built from 15 residues. Germline CDR1 is SGHVS and CDR2 is FQNEAQ. Unmatched junction bases numbered 7, after V lost 4 bases and J lost 2 bases. The CDR3 region is CASSSFGTVNYGYTF. The CDR3 region has the DNA TGTGCCAGCAGCTCATTTGGGACAGTCAACTATGGCTACACCTTC.

The chain has TRBV19 and TRBJ2-7, with 10 bases that match TRBD2. TRBJ2-1 explains the end of the DNA better; the J call may be wrong. Germline CDR1 is LNHDA and CDR2 is SQIVND (reference sequence). The CDR3 sequence is 14 residues long. DNA for the CDR3: TGTGCCAGTAGTACAACGACTAGCGGGCATGAGCAGTTCTTC. Translated: CASSTTTSGHEQFF.

V and J are TRBV4-1 and TRBJ2-2; D is unclear. V shed 0 bases and J shed 1 base, with 6 bases lying between them. In germline, CDR1 is MGHRA, CDR2 YSYEKL. The CDR3 is made up of 15 amino acids. CDR3 protein: CASSQEVGNTGELFF. CDR3 in DNA: TGCGCCAGCAGCCAAGAGGTAGGGAACACCGGGGAGCTGTTTTTT.